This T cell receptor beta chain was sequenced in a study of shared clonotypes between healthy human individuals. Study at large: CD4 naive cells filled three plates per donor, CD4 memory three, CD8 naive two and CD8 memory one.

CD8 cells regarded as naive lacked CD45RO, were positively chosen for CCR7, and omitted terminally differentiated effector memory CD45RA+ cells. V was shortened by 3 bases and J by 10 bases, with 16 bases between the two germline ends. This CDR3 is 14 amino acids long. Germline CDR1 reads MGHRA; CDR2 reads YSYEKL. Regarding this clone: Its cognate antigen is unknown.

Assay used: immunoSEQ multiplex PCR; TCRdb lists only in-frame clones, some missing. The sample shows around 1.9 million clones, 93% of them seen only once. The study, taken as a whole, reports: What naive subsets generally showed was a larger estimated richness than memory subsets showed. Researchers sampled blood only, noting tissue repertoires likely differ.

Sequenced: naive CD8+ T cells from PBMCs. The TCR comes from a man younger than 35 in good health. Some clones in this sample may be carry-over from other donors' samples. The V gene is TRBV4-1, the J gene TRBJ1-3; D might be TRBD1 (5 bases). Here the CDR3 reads CASSQRPGEPTIYF. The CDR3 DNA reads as TGCGCCAGCAGCCAGCGGCCGGGGGAACCAACCATATATTTT.